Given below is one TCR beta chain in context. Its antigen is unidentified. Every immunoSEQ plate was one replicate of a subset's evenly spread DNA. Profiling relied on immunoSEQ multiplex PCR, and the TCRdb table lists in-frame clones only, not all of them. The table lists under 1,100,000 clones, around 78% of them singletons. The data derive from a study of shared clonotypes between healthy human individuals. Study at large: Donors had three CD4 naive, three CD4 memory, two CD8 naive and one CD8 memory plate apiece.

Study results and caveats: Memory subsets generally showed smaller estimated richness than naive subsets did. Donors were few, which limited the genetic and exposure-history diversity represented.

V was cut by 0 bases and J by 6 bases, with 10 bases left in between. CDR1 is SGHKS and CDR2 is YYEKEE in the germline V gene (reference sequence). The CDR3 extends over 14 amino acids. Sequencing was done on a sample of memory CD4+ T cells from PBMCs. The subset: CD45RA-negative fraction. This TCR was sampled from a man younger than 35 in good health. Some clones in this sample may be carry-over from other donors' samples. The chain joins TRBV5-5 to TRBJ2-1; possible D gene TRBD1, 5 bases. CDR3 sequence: CASSLGQRGNEQFF. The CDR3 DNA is TGTGCCAGCAGCTTGGGACAGCGAGGCAATGAGCAGTTCTTC.